The 21 T cell receptor beta chains reported below all come from one sample, sequenced in a study of blood T cell repertoires in COVID-19 (TCRdb year 2020). The protocol used for the library was the immunoSEQ multiplex PCR assay. Imported from immuneACCESS, the table was reduced by TCRdb to in-frame sequences with V and J called. These copies leave out some clones; in studies compared against another copy, an unresolved V gene accounts for under half, and the cause of the remainder is not known. For this sample the table gives about 71,000 clones, of which 86% were detected only once. The ten most abundant clones make up 2% of the sample. Specimen: peripheral blood. All receptors come from a man aged 25 to 45 with acute or convalescent COVID-19.

The chain links TRBV7-9 to TRBJ1-3; D not certain. V lost 1 base, J lost 0 bases, and 4 bases lay in between. The CDR3 totals 14 residues. Germline lookup yields CDR1 SEHNR and CDR2 FQNEAQ (reference sequence). CDR3 nucleotides: TGTGCCAGCAGCTTAGTCCACTCTGGAAACACCATATATTTT. Translating gives CASSLVHSGNTIYF.

V is TRBV30 and J is TRBJ1-5; 7 nucleotides agree with TRBD1. This CDR3 is built from 13 residues. Germline V gene data show CDR1 as GTSNPN and CDR2 as SVGIG (reference sequence). J gave up 3 bases and V 8 bases, and 7 bases lay outside the gene matches. The CDR3: CAGRTGPNQPQHF. The CDR3 region has the DNA TGTGCCGGGCGGACAGGTCCCAATCAGCCCCAGCATTTT.

V and J are TRBV10-2 and TRBJ1-3; 11 bases line up with TRBD1. Germline CDR1 WSHSY, CDR2 SAAADI. This CDR3 comprises 15 residues. Trimming cost V 6 bases and J 2 bases; bases outside gene matches: 3. Here the CDR3 DNA reads TGCGCCAGCAGGGGGACAGGGGGTACTGGAAACACCATATATTTT. Translating gives CASRGTGGTGNTIYF.

V gene TRBV7-6 combines with J gene TRBJ2-6; TRBD1 matches 9 bases. Losses at the gene ends were 5 bases for V and 12 bases for J; bases not matched to a gene: 8. CDR3 length equals 14 residues. Germline loops: CDR1 SGHVS, CDR2 FNYEAQ. The CDR3 bases are TGTGCCAGCAGCAAACCGGGACAGGGTTCCGTCCTGACTTTC. It yields the protein CASSKPGQGSVLTF.

V gene TRBV2 combines with J gene TRBJ1-1; TRBD1 agrees at 7 bases. The CDR3 is 14 amino acids. V shed 6 bases and J 7 bases; nucleotides not matched to a gene: 11. CDR1 and CDR2 (germline): SNHLY, FYNNEI. DNA for the CDR3: TGTGCCAGCAGCCCTGACATTTACAGGGGTGAAGCTTTCTTT. Protein sequence: CASSPDIYRGEAFF. The complete variable domain, with remaining parts taken from reference TRBV2 and TRBJ1-1, reads EPEVTQTPSHQVTQMGQEVILRCVPISNHLYFYWYRQILGQKVEFLVSFYNNEISEKSEIFDDQFSVERPDGSNFTLKIRSTKLEDSAMYFCASSPDIYRGEAFFGQGTRLTVV.

This sequence joins TRBV7-3 and TRBJ1-5, with TRBD1 as a possible D gene (6 bases). The CDR3 runs 13 residues. V gave up 5 bases and J gave up 7 bases, with 12 bases separating them. Looked up from germline, CDR1 is SGHTA and CDR2 is FQGTGA. The CDR3 region has the DNA TGTGCCAGCAGCCTTACAGGGAACCAGCCCCAGCATTTT. As protein: CASSLTGNQPQHF. The variable domain in full, with the rest retrieved from reference TRBV7-3 and TRBJ1-5, is GAGVSQTPSNKVTEKGKYVELRCDPISGHTALYWYRQSLGQGPEFLIYFQGTGAADDSGLPNDRFFAVRPEGSVSTLKIQRTERGDSAVYLCASSLTGNQPQHFGDGTRLSIL.

This clone appeared once. The chain combines TRBV27 with TRBJ2-5, with no clear D. The V gene's germline CDR1 is MNHEY and CDR2 SMNVEV (reference sequence). The CDR3 length is 15 residues. The V gene lost 4 bases and the J gene lost 2 bases, with 14 bases spanning the gap. The CDR3 spells CASSSDYLRQETQYF. CDR3 DNA sequence: TGTGCCAGCAGTTCCGATTATCTCAGACAAGAGACCCAGTACTTC.

The chain uses TRBV30 and TRBJ1-5; TRBD1 might be the D (5 bases). The V gene's germline CDR1 is GTSNPN and CDR2 SVGIG (reference sequence). Trimming removed 1 base from V and 2 bases from J, with 12 bases in between. This CDR3 spans 15 amino acids. In DNA form, the CDR3 reads TGTGCCTGGAGTGGGGCAGGGAGGGGCAATCAGCCCCAGCATTTT. The encoded protein is CAWSGAGRGNQPQHF.

This clone is a singleton in its sample. The chain links TRBV9 to TRBJ2-5; weak D call: TRBD1 (5 bases). V dropped 4 bases and J dropped 0 bases, with 16 bases sitting between them. This CDR3 comprises 16 residues. Per germline, CDR1 SGDLS and CDR2 YYNGEE. This CDR3 is CASSPFVGRYQETQYF. CDR3 bases: TGTGCCAGCAGCCCCTTTGTGGGGCGGTACCAAGAGACCCAGTACTTC.

The chain carries TRBV3-1 (or the pseudogene TRBV3-2) and TRBJ1-5; 7 bases fit TRBD1. Germline V gene lookup returns CDR1 LGHDT and CDR2 YNNKEL (reference sequence). With V trimmed by 4 bases and J by 2 bases, 2 bases remained unmatched. The CDR3 sequence is 14 residues long. The DNA for the CDR3 is TGTGCCAGCAGCCCAACAGGGGGCAATCAGCCCCAGCATTTT. Amino acids: CASSPTGGNQPQHF.

This clone was observed a few times. The CDR3 does not end in the conserved phenylalanine or tryptophan, so this is likely a read error. No DNA is shown, since the ends of the CDR3 on it are uncertain; the CDR3 is the one TCRdb lists. The genes are TRBV29-1 and TRBJ1-2; the table's TRBD1 call for D was not verified on the DNA. The CDR3 sequence runs 10 residues, both termini included. Looked up from germline, CDR1 is SQVTM and CDR2 is ANQGSEA. CDR3 region: CSVAGTGVFS.

The chain carries TRBV5-4 and TRBJ1-2, with TRBD1 identical over 9 bases. This CDR3 spans 14 amino acids. The germline CDR1 and CDR2 sequences are SGHNT and YYREEE (reference sequence). Trimming at V came to 4 bases and at J to 4 bases, leaving 5 bases not matched to a gene. CDR3: CASSPGQGLYGYTF. The CDR3 DNA reads as TGTGCCAGCAGCCCGGGACAGGGACTCTATGGCTACACCTTC.

The chain recombines TRBV7-8 with TRBJ2-2; D may be TRBD1 (5 bases). The CDR3 contains 15 residues. Germline values: CDR1 SGHVS, CDR2 FQNEAQ. V dropped 5 bases and J dropped 1 base, with 11 bases sitting between them. The CDR3 spells CASSQRGENTGELFF. CDR3 in DNA: TGTGCCAGCAGCCAAAGGGGTGAGAACACCGGGGAGCTGTTTTTT.

The rearrangement joins TRBV11-2 to TRBJ2-1; 9 bases align to TRBD2. This CDR3 spans 14 amino acids. Germline CDR1 and CDR2: SGHAT and FQNNGV. The trim removed 1 base at V and 9 bases at J, leaving 4 bases unmatched. The DNA of the CDR3 is TGTGCCAGCAGCTTAGGCGGGGGGGGACCTGAGCAGTTCTTC. Amino acids: CASSLGGGGPEQFF. Based on the CDR3 plus reference TRBV11-2 and TRBJ2-1, the full variable domain is EAGVAQSPRYKIIEKRQSVAFWCNPISGHATLYWYQQILGQGPKLLIQFQNNGVVDDSQLPKDRFSAERLKGVDSTLKIQPAKLEDSAVYLCASSLGGGGPEQFFGPGTRLTVL.

This chain connects TRBV6-5 to TRBJ1-2, with TRBD1 matching 11 bases. The CDR3 is made up of 14 amino acids. Looked up from germline, CDR1 is MNHEY and CDR2 is SVGAGI. V gave up 0 bases and J gave up 7 bases; unmatched junction bases: 1. The CDR3 spells CASSYSGTGGGYTF. The CDR3 region has the DNA TGTGCCAGCAGTTACTCCGGGACAGGGGGTGGCTACACCTTC.

This clone showed up just once. For the CDR3, the DNA is TGTGCCAGCAGCCGACTAGCAGGCTTTGGGGGTGATGAGCAGTTCTTC. Translating gives CASSRLAGFGGDEQFF. This rearrangement joins TRBV3-1 (or the pseudogene TRBV3-2) to TRBJ2-1, with 7 bases that match TRBD2. Per the germline V gene, CDR1 is LGHDT and CDR2 is YNNKEL (reference sequence). Losses at the gene ends were 4 bases for V and 8 bases for J; bases not matched to a gene: 14. The CDR3 extends over 16 amino acids.

The chain uses TRBV5-1 and TRBJ1-6; 9 bases are a match to TRBD1. This CDR3 contains 15 residues. Germline V gene data show CDR1 as SGHRS and CDR2 as YFSETQ. V shed 4 bases, J shed 8 bases, and the junction held 7 bases outside the gene matches. The CDR3 protein is CASSLGTGYDSPLHF. The CDR3 nucleotides read TGCGCCAGCAGCCTCGGGACAGGGTATGATTCACCCCTCCACTTT.

The chain has TRBV2 and TRBJ2-2; TRBD1 matches 12 bases. This CDR3 region has 18 residues. Germline V CDR1 and CDR2: SNHLY, FYNNEI. Germline trimming cut 1 base from V and 4 bases from J; bases unmatched to any gene: 7. The CDR3 sequence is CASSEEEGQGAFTGELFF. CDR3 DNA sequence: TGTGCCAGCAGTGAAGAAGAGGGACAGGGGGCTTTCACCGGGGAGCTGTTTTTT.

The chain carries TRBV6-2 or TRBV6-3 and TRBJ1-2; D is possibly TRBD1 (5 bases). CDR3 length equals 14 residues. The germline gives CDR1 MNHEY, CDR2 SVGEGT. V gave up 5 bases and J gave up 5 bases, with 15 bases separating them. CDR3 sequence: CASSRPGLGYGYTF. CDR3 nucleotide sequence: TGTGCCAGCAGTCGTCCGGGACTGGGGTATGGCTACACCTTC.

The V call is TRBV7-2, the J call TRBJ1-3; D unclear. V shed 0 bases and J shed 1 base, with 10 bases lying between them. This CDR3 region has 16 residues. Germline V gives CDR1 SGHTA, CDR2 FQGNSA. The CDR3, as DNA: TGTGCCAGCAGCTTAGCTGGGCGGGCTTCTGGAAACACCATATATTTT. Protein product: CASSLAGRASGNTIYF.

The table lists this clone with a count of one. This chain connects TRBV3-1 (or the pseudogene TRBV3-2) to TRBJ2-5, with TRBD2 matching over 8 bases. The trim removed 4 bases at V and 5 bases at J, leaving 6 bases unmatched. This CDR3 region has 14 residues. The V gene's germline CDR1 is LGHDT and CDR2 YNNKEL (reference sequence). CDR3 protein: CASSLSGVRETQYF. DNA of the CDR3: TGTGCCAGCAGCCTTAGCGGGGTTCGGGAGACCCAGTACTTC.